This is a list of T cell receptor beta chains from one sample in a study of cytomegalovirus exposure and HLA in healthy donors. Sequencing used immunoSEQ multiplex PCR; TCRdb keeps in-frame clones, though not all of them. The data hold about 82,000 clones, with roughly four fifths observed a single time. Material: PBMCs. All receptors derive from a woman aged 45-59 years in good health and CMV-seropositive. The CDR3 runs from the conserved cysteine through the conserved F or W. The order of the fields is clone size, J gene, D gene, V gene, CDR3 protein, CDR3 DNA. D genes are given only for firm matches. Some rows have no size entry. The others give once, few or many, or a class for an expanded clone.

.,TRBJ2-3,TRBD2,TRBV2,CASTPLAGGPDTQYF,TGTGCCAGCACCCCACTAGCGGGAGGCCCAGATACGCAGTATTTT
.,TRBJ1-4,.,TRBV10-3,CAISRQSGTPNEKLFF,TGTGCCATCAGTCGACAGTCCGGCACGCCTAATGAAAAACTGTTTTTT
.,TRBJ2-3,.,TRBV19,CASSIAGNTDTQYF,TGTGCCAGTAGTATTGCAGGGAACACAGATACGCAGTATTTT
few,TRBJ2-7,TRBD2,TRBV11-2,CASSLIAGVREQYF,TGTGCCAGCAGCTTAATAGCGGGAGTGCGCGAGCAGTACTTC
.,TRBJ1-1,.,TRBV28,CASSFSTEAFF,TGTGCCAGCAGTTTTAGCACTGAAGCTTTCTTT
once,TRBJ1-1,.,TRBV10-1,CASSEMDRPGEAFF,TGCGCCAGCAGTGAAATGGACAGACCCGGGGAAGCTTTCTTT
.,TRBJ2-3,.,TRBV11-3,CASSSQIQDSGADTQYF,TGTGCCAGCAGCTCTCAAATTCAAGACAGTGGGGCAGATACGCAGTATTTT
.,TRBJ1-5,.,TRBV10-1,CASSAGVGNQPQHF,TGCGCCAGCAGTGCAGGGGTTGGCAATCAGCCCCAGCATTTT
few,TRBJ2-1,TRBD2,TRBV2,CASRSSGDEQFF,TGTGCCAGCAGGTCTAGCGGGGATGAGCAGTTCTTC
.,TRBJ2-5,.,TRBV5-1,CASSLGQQETQYF,TGCGCCAGCAGCTTGGGACAACAAGAGACCCAGTACTTC
.,TRBJ1-5,TRBD1,TRBV19,CASSTDRGPTQPQHF,TGTGCCAGTAGTACGGACAGGGGGCCGACTCAGCCCCAGCATTTT